Below, 26 T cell receptor beta chains from the same sample are listed, as sequenced in a study of blood T cell repertoires in COVID-19. The table came from immunoSEQ multiplex PCR; TCRdb's copy has only in-frame clones and leaves some out. The sample lists about 170,000 clones; more than 70% were seen once. Sequences were obtained from peripheral blood. The receptors here all came from a woman in her 70s who had recovered from COVID-19.

This chain connects TRBV4-2 to TRBJ1-3; D is ambiguous. Germline CDR1 and CDR2: LGHNA and YNFKEQ. Trimming cost V 0 bases and J 0 bases, with 15 bases left between them. CDR3 length equals 18 residues. CDR3 region: CASSQDGPDTYSGNTIYF. In DNA, the CDR3 is TGTGCCAGCAGCCAAGATGGCCCCGACACCTACTCTGGAAACACCATATATTTT.

The J gene is TRBJ1-1, the V gene TRBV28, with TRBD1 matching over 7 bases. The CDR3 length is 14 residues. The trim removed 4 bases at V and 4 bases at J, leaving 6 bases unmatched. Germline lookup yields CDR1 MDHEN and CDR2 SYDVKM. CDR3 protein: CASSSDREVTEAFF. The CDR3 DNA reads TGTGCCAGCAGTTCTGACAGGGAGGTCACTGAAGCTTTCTTT.

The CDR3 is CASSPQGTSSYEQYF. The CDR3 DNA sequence: TGTGCCAGCAGTCCACAGGGGACGAGCTCCTACGAGCAGTACTTC. This chain uses TRBV28 with TRBJ2-7; 7 nucleotides match TRBD1. The CDR3 extends over 15 amino acids. Trimming cost V 5 bases and J 0 bases; bases outside gene matches: 7. Germline CDR1 is MDHEN and CDR2 is SYDVKM.

V is TRBV5-6 and J is TRBJ2-3; maybe TRBD2 (6 bases). Germline V gene lookup returns CDR1 SGHDT and CDR2 YYEEEE. This CDR3 has 14 amino acids. Between the trimmed V and J ends, which lost 0 bases and 8 bases, there was a span of 13 bases. The CDR3 here is CASSLGPSEGTQYF. The DNA for the CDR3 is TGTGCCAGCAGCTTGGGGCCTAGCGAGGGTACGCAGTATTTT.

This CDR3 is CASTRGQGVGNQPQHF. The CDR3 nucleotides are TGTGCCAGCACCCGGGGACAGGGGGTTGGCAATCAGCCCCAGCATTTT. The chain combines TRBV6-6 with TRBJ1-5; TRBD1 matches at 11 bases. This CDR3 has 16 amino acids. V shed 7 bases and J 2 bases; nucleotides not matched to a gene: 7. The germline CDR1 and CDR2 sequences are MNHNY and SVGAGI (reference sequence).

The V call is TRBV6-4, the J call TRBJ2-3, with a possible D match to TRBD2 (5 bases). The V gene's germline CDR1 is MRHNA and CDR2 SNTAGT. V lost 6 bases to trimming and J lost 2 bases, with 18 bases between them. The CDR3 covers 16 residues. As DNA, the CDR3 is TGTGCCAGCAGCCCCGGAGGCCCTTTATCCACAGATACGCAGTATTTT. Translating it yields CASSPGGPLSTDTQYF.

The chain uses TRBV3-1 (or the pseudogene TRBV3-2) and TRBJ2-2; 8 bases align to TRBD2. Trimming cost V 5 bases and J 4 bases; bases outside gene matches: 6. The germline V gene has CDR1 LGHDT and CDR2 YNNKEL (reference sequence). This CDR3 comprises 15 residues. CDR3 in amino acids: CASSGRTSITGELFF. For the CDR3, the DNA is TGTGCCAGCAGCGGGCGGACTAGCATCACCGGGGAGCTGTTTTTT.

The sample holds a few counts of this clone. The chain combines TRBV27 with TRBJ1-2; 10 nucleotides agree with TRBD1. The junction had 5 bases not matched to a gene; V was cut back by 3 bases and J by 4 bases. Per germline, CDR1 MNHEY and CDR2 SMNVEV (reference sequence). This CDR3 has 15 amino acids. The CDR3 is CASSFGQGGGYGYTF. Written as DNA, the CDR3 is TGTGCCAGCAGTTTTGGACAGGGGGGGGGCTATGGCTACACCTTC.

V gene TRBV6-5 combines with J gene TRBJ1-6; unclear D gene. V was cut by 3 bases and J by 10 bases, with 7 bases left in between. The CDR3 contains 12 residues. CDR1 is MNHEY, CDR2 SVGAGI, per germline. CDR3 in amino acids: CASSYGRSPLHF. CDR3 in DNA: TGTGCCAGCAGTTATGGCAGATCACCCCTCCACTTT.

This clone occurred a few times. The chain is built from TRBV4-2 and TRBJ1-4, with a weak D call TRBD1 (5 bases). This CDR3 is built from 17 residues. V dropped 4 bases and J dropped 7 bases, with 22 bases sitting between them. Germline loops: CDR1 LGHNA, CDR2 YNFKEQ. The CDR3 sequence: CASSPLKARDGGEKLFF. The CDR3 DNA is TGTGCCAGCAGCCCCCTGAAGGCCCGGGACGGGGGTGAAAAACTGTTTTTT.

In this sample, this clone turned up once. The chain links TRBV6-1 to TRBJ2-2; 7 positions match TRBD2. The V gene end was trimmed by 2 bases and the J gene end by 8 bases; junction bases not matched to a gene: 5. The germline gives CDR1 MNHNS, CDR2 SASEGT. This CDR3 is built from 14 residues. The CDR3 nucleotides read TGTGCCAGCAGTGAAAGTAGGGGAGGGGGGGAGCTGTTTTTT. Translation: CASSESRGGGELFF.

The CDR3 spells CASSRTFRAFF. Written as DNA, the CDR3 is TGTGCCAGCAGCCGGACATTCCGGGCTTTCTTT. This sequence joins TRBV7-9 and TRBJ1-1, with D possibly matching TRBD1 (5 bases). This CDR3 contains 11 residues. CDR1 and CDR2 from the germline V gene are SEHNR and FQNEAQ (reference sequence). V was shortened by 5 bases and J by 11 bases, with 12 bases between the two germline ends.

This chain links TRBV4-3 with TRBJ1-1; 9 bases align to TRBD1. This CDR3 is 15 amino acids long. V lost 4 bases to trimming and J lost 3 bases; unmatched junction nucleotides: 6. The V gene's germline CDR1 is LGHNA and CDR2 YSLEER. The DNA of the CDR3 is TGCGCCAGCAGCCGGGGGACAGGGCTGGACACTGAAGCTTTCTTT. This translates into CASSRGTGLDTEAFF.

This sequence joins TRBV7-2 and TRBJ2-2; 8 positions match TRBD2. Losses at the gene ends were 0 bases for V and 6 bases for J; bases not matched to a gene: 0. Germline V CDR1 and CDR2: SGHTA, FQGNSA. CDR3 length equals 14 residues. The CDR3 nucleotides are TGTGCCAGCAGCTTAGCTAGCGGGGCCGGGGAGCTGTTTTTT. It translates to CASSLASGAGELFF.

The CDR3 protein is CASSSMAGGADTQYF. The DNA of the CDR3 is TGTGCCAGCAGCTCTATGGCGGGGGGCGCCGATACGCAGTATTTT. The gene calls are TRBV5-6 and TRBJ2-3; 8 nucleotides match TRBD2. The germline V gene has CDR1 SGHDT and CDR2 YYEEEE. The CDR3 contains 15 residues. The junction had 9 bases not matched to a gene; V was cut back by 3 bases and J by 6 bases.

The V call is TRBV6-5, the J call TRBJ1-1, with 8 bases matching TRBD1. CDR3 length: 13 residues. V shed 6 bases, J shed 8 bases, and the junction held 8 bases outside the gene matches. Germline V CDR1 and CDR2: MNHEY, SVGAGI. Written as DNA, the CDR3 is TGTGCCAGCAGACAGACAGGGGTCCCCGAAGCTTTCTTT. Its translation: CASRQTGVPEAFF.

The rearrangement uses TRBV4-3 and TRBJ2-2; possibly TRBD1 for D (5 bases). The CDR3 is made up of 15 amino acids. The germline V and J ends were trimmed by 3 bases and 4 bases, with 12 bases remaining between them. The germline gives CDR1 LGHNA, CDR2 YSLEER. CDR3 nucleotides: TGCGCCAGCAGCCAGGGGCTGGCGAGCACCGGGGAGCTGTTTTTT. It encodes CASSQGLASTGELFF.

A few counts support this clone. V is TRBV30 and J is TRBJ1-2; unclear D gene. CDR3 size: 10 residues. Germline V gives CDR1 GTSNPN, CDR2 SVGIG (reference sequence). Trimming removed 5 bases from V and 5 bases from J, with 6 bases in between. The CDR3 bases are TGTGCCTGGGGGGAGTATGGCTACACCTTC. It specifies CAWGEYGYTF.

The chain uses TRBV19 and TRBJ2-1; 8 bases align to TRBD1. The CDR3 is made up of 16 amino acids. With 5 bases clipped from V and 3 bases from J, the junction kept 9 bases outside the gene matches. Germline V CDR1 and CDR2: LNHDA, SQIVND (reference sequence). The CDR3 loop is CASSSGAGQGYNEQFF. The CDR3 nucleotides are TGTGCCAGTAGTTCAGGGGCCGGACAGGGCTACAATGAGCAGTTCTTC.

This clone was recorded once. The CDR3 coding sequence is TGTGCCACCAGTGACCGCCGACAGGGAATGTCTGGCGAGCAGTACTTC. Its protein is CATSDRRQGMSGEQYF. The chain carries TRBV24-1 and TRBJ2-7, with 7 bases that match TRBD1. Trimming cost V 4 bases and J 6 bases; bases outside gene matches: 14. Germline values: CDR1 KGHDR, CDR2 SFDVKD. The CDR3 totals 16 residues.

This chain uses TRBV20-1 with TRBJ1-5, with 7 bases fitting TRBD1. CDR1 and CDR2 (germline): DFQATT, SNEGSKA (reference sequence). Trimming cost V 3 bases and J 4 bases; bases outside gene matches: 9. The CDR3 has 15 residues. Here the CDR3 reads CSASLQGPGNQPQHF. In DNA, the CDR3 is TGCAGTGCTAGTCTACAGGGGCCAGGGAATCAGCCCCAGCATTTT.

The chain employs TRBV6-5 and TRBJ1-1; TRBD1 agrees at 7 bases. After removal of 10 bases from V and 1 base from J, the junction contained 9 bases not matched to a gene. Germline CDR1 MNHEY, CDR2 SVGAGI. This CDR3 has 14 amino acids. CDR3 bases: TGTGCCACGAATTCCGGGACAGCGAACACTGAAGCTTTCTTT. Its protein product is CATNSGTANTEAFF.

The genes are TRBV18 and TRBJ2-1, with TRBD1 matching over 10 bases. This CDR3 has 16 amino acids. Germline values: CDR1 KGHSH, CDR2 LQKENI. Unmatched junction bases numbered 9, after V lost 5 bases and J lost 5 bases. Here the CDR3 DNA reads TGTGCCAGCTCATCCCCGGGACAGGGGTCCGACAATGAGCAGTTCTTC. Its protein product is CASSSPGQGSDNEQFF.

The V and J genes are TRBV28 and TRBJ2-2; 8 bases fit TRBD2. The J segment lost 4 bases and the V segment lost 3 bases, leaving 7 bases of the junction unmatched. The CDR3 is 16 residues long. The germline CDR1 and CDR2 sequences are MDHEN and SYDVKM. CDR3 protein: CASSLGALAGTGELFF. The CDR3 DNA reads as TGTGCCAGCAGTTTGGGGGCGCTAGCGGGCACCGGGGAGCTGTTTTTT.

The V gene is TRBV9, the J gene TRBJ1-1; 7 bases map to TRBD1. The V gene's germline CDR1 is SGDLS and CDR2 YYNGEE. Germline trimming cut 3 bases from V and 4 bases from J; bases unmatched to any gene: 3. The CDR3 is 13 residues long. CDR3 protein: CASSATGATEAFF. CDR3 bases: TGTGCCAGCAGCGCAACAGGGGCCACTGAAGCTTTCTTT.

The rearrangement joins TRBV6-5 to TRBJ1-2, with D possibly TRBD1 on 5 matching bases. Trimming took off 7 bases at V and 3 bases at J, with 12 bases between the two ends. The CDR3 has 13 amino acids. Germline assignment: CDR1 MNHEY and CDR2 SVGAGI. CDR3 DNA sequence: TGTGCCAGCACCCCCCAGGGCCACTATGGCTACACCTTC. Its translation is CASTPQGHYGYTF.